The present entry profiles one T cell receptor beta chain with its context. This entry belongs to a study of OX40 agonist ivuxolimab in advanced cancers. Study summary: The study gave patients intravenous ivuxolimab at 0.01 to 10 mg/kg every 2 weeks. Allowance was made for prior anti-PD-1, anti-PD-L1 or anti-CTLA-4 therapy, and around 41% had some.

The method was immunoSEQ multiplex PCR; TCRdb's version includes in-frame clones alone and lacks a portion of them. Here the sample spans tens of thousands of clones, about 80% being singletons. In germline, CDR1 is SNHLY, CDR2 FYNNEI. The CDR3 sequence is 12 residues long. The V end lost 4 bases, the J end lost 3 bases, and 4 bases lay between the germline ends. The sample was CD4+ or CD8+ T cells sorted from blood, taken in a trial of the OX40 agonist ivuxolimab. The chain employs TRBV2 and TRBJ1-3, with D hard to call. This sequence was found in an adult with an advanced solid tumor such as melanoma, head and neck, liver or kidney cancer. CDR3 in DNA: TGTGCCAGCAGTGGGCATGGAAACACCATATATTTT. This encodes CASSGHGNTIYF.